These 19 T cell receptor beta chains came from one sample sequenced in a study of OX40 agonist ivuxolimab in advanced cancers. The table came from immunoSEQ multiplex PCR; TCRdb's copy has only in-frame clones and leaves some out. This table holds about 71,000 clones, more than 85% found once. The sample in question was CD4+ or CD8+ T cells sorted from blood, obtained in a trial of the OX40 agonist ivuxolimab. Receptor source: an adult with an advanced solid tumor such as melanoma, head and neck, liver or kidney cancer.

The rearrangement links TRBV28 to TRBJ1-3; 7 nucleotides match TRBD1. CDR1 and CDR2 from the germline V gene are MDHEN and SYDVKM. This CDR3 contains 14 residues. Trimming at V came to 6 bases and at J to 2 bases, leaving 4 bases not matched to a gene. CDR3 protein: CASRLQGAGNTIYF. DNA for the CDR3: TGTGCCAGCAGGCTCCAGGGGGCTGGAAACACCATATATTTT. The whole variable domain, remainder taken from reference TRBV28 and TRBJ1-3, is DVKVTQSSRYLVKRTGEKVFLECVQDMDHENMFWYRQDPGLGLRLIYFSYDVKMKEKGDIPEGYSVSREKKERFSLILESASTNQTSMYLCASRLQGAGNTIYFGEGSWLTVV.

This clone was seen a few times. This chain uses TRBV10-3 with TRBJ2-6; a possible D gene is TRBD2 (5 bases). Trimming took 10 bases from V and 0 from J, leaving 13 bases between them. CDR3 length: 15 residues. Germline V gene lookup returns CDR1 ENHRY and CDR2 SYGVKD. CDR3 protein: CASLNSDSGANVLTF. The CDR3 nucleotides are TGTGCCAGTCTCAATAGCGACTCTGGGGCCAACGTCCTGACTTTC.

The chain is built from TRBV10-3 and TRBJ1-6, with D unclear. CDR1 and CDR2 from the germline V gene are ENHRY and SYGVKD. V dropped 0 bases and J dropped 2 bases, with 8 bases sitting between them. This CDR3 comprises 16 residues. CDR3 sequence: CAISESLSPYNSPLHF. The CDR3 DNA reads TGTGCCATCAGTGAGTCGTTGAGTCCCTATAATTCACCCCTCCACTTT.

This clone has just one count. This chain uses TRBV7-2 with TRBJ2-5; tentative D call: TRBD1 (6 bases). CDR3 length: 14 residues. Between the trimmed V and J ends, which lost 1 base and 5 bases, there was a span of 11 bases. Germline values: CDR1 SGHTA, CDR2 FQGNSA. The CDR3 nucleotides read TGTGCCAGCAGCTTAGGGCAGGGGATGGAGACCCAGTACTTC. It yields the protein CASSLGQGMETQYF.

CDR3 sequence reads: CASSPYRGSNEKLFF. In DNA, the CDR3 is TGTGCCAGCAGCCCCTACAGGGGGTCTAATGAAAAACTGTTTTTT. This rearrangement joins TRBV7-9 to TRBJ1-4; 8 positions match TRBD1. Per the germline V gene, CDR1 is SEHNR and CDR2 is FQNEAQ (reference sequence). This CDR3 is built from 15 residues. The junction had 5 bases not matched to a gene; V was cut back by 5 bases and J by 3 bases.

The chain combines TRBV28 with TRBJ2-2; D unresolved. The CDR3 has 12 amino acids. Trimming pared 2 bases from V and 7 bases from J, leaving 5 bases between. Germline CDR1 and CDR2: MDHEN and SYDVKM. The CDR3 DNA reads as TGTGCCAGCAGTTTAGAGGTCGGGGAGCTGTTTTTT. Translated, it gives CASSLEVGELFF.

The genes are TRBV5-1 and TRBJ2-3; 13 bases align to TRBD2. The CDR3 runs 19 residues. Per germline, CDR1 SGHRS and CDR2 YFSETQ. The ends lost 2 bases at V and 4 bases at J; junction bases unmatched: 13. In DNA form, the CDR3 reads TGCGCCAGCAGCTTAAGGACTAGCGGGAGAGGTTTTAGTGCAGATACGCAGTATTTT. This sequence encodes CASSLRTSGRGFSADTQYF. The complete variable domain, with remaining parts taken from reference TRBV5-1 and TRBJ2-3, reads KAGVTQTPRYLIKTRGQQVTLSCSPISGHRSVSWYQQTPGQGLQFLFEYFSETQRNKGNFPGRFSGRQFSNSRSEMNVSTLELGDSALYLCASSLRTSGRGFSADTQYFGPGTRLTVL.

The chain couples TRBV4-1 to TRBJ2-5, with unresolved D. The germline gives CDR1 MGHRA, CDR2 YSYEKL. V lost 1 base and J lost 2, with 8 bases in between. The CDR3 covers 14 residues. CDR3 in amino acids: CASSQVGRQETQYF. The CDR3 DNA sequence: TGCGCCAGCAGCCAAGTAGGTCGACAAGAGACCCAGTACTTC.

This clone was seen just once. The chain recombines TRBV28 with TRBJ1-2; D is perhaps TRBD1 (5 bases). With 5 bases removed from V and 7 bases from J, the gap between germline ends came to 14 bases. This CDR3 comprises 13 residues. CDR1 MDHEN and CDR2 SYDVKM come from the germline V gene. For the CDR3, the DNA is TGTGCCAGCAGTACCCCGCAGGGTGCTGGCTACACCTTC. Encoded protein: CASSTPQGAGYTF.

The J gene is TRBJ2-5, the V gene TRBV7-2, with 10 bases identical to TRBD2. V lost 5 bases, J lost 4 bases, and 7 bases stayed unmatched. The CDR3 extends over 15 amino acids. CDR1 and CDR2 (germline): SGHTA, FQGNSA. The CDR3 protein is CASSQREGWGETQYF. The CDR3 bases are TGTGCCAGCAGCCAGCGGGAGGGGTGGGGAGAGACCCAGTACTTC. Together with reference TRBV7-2 and TRBJ2-5, the CDR3 gives the full variable domain: GAGVSQSPSNKVTEKGKDVELRCDPISGHTALYWYRQSLGQGLEFLIYFQGNSAPDKSGLPSDRFSAERTGGSVSTLTIQRTQQEDSAVYLCASSQREGWGETQYFGPGTRLLVL.

The CDR3 reads CASRPPDRGQVEQFF. The CDR3 DNA is TGCGCCAGCCGTCCCCCGGACAGGGGGCAGGTTGAGCAGTTCTTC. The gene calls are TRBV5-1 and TRBJ2-1, with TRBD1 matching 11 bases. Germline-derived CDR1 and CDR2 are SGHRS and YFSETQ. This CDR3 contains 15 residues. The V gene end was trimmed by 7 bases and the J gene end by 9 bases; junction bases not matched to a gene: 12.

This chain joins TRBV5-1 and TRBJ1-1; 10 bases map to TRBD1. CDR3 size: 15 residues. Germline values: CDR1 SGHRS, CDR2 YFSETQ. The ends lost 3 bases at V and 5 bases at J; junction bases unmatched: 7. Here the CDR3 DNA reads TGCGCCAGCAGCTATAGACAGGGGGCCGCGACTGAAGCTTTCTTT. This translates into CASSYRQGAATEAFF.

The chain combines TRBV19 with TRBJ1-2, with 7 bases that match TRBD1. Germline V gives CDR1 LNHDA, CDR2 SQIVND (reference sequence). V lost 4 bases and J lost 5; bases outside the gene matches: 7. This CDR3 has 14 residues. As DNA, the CDR3 is TGTGCCAGTAGTACTCGACAGGGAAAGTATGGCTACACCTTC. Translated, it gives CASSTRQGKYGYTF.

The chain uses TRBV2 and TRBJ1-6, with D possibly being TRBD1 (6 bases). The CDR3 runs to 12 residues. The ends were cut back, 6 bases at V and 7 bases at J, with 7 bases in the middle. Germline-derived CDR1 and CDR2 are SNHLY and FYNNEI. The CDR3 sequence: CASSQGNSPLHF. CDR3 nucleotides: TGTGCCAGCAGCCAGGGGAATTCACCCCTCCACTTT.

The chain has TRBV5-1 and TRBJ2-7; TRBD1 aligns across 10 bases. The CDR3 has 16 residues. In germline, CDR1 is SGHRS, CDR2 YFSETQ. J gave up 5 bases and V 4 bases, and 12 bases lay outside the gene matches. The CDR3 DNA follows: TGCGCCAGCAGCCCAGGGGACAGGGGCCCCCGGGACGAGCAGTACTTC. As protein: CASSPGDRGPRDEQYF.

V usage is TRBV5-1 and J usage is TRBJ2-3; D unclear. The germline V gene has CDR1 SGHRS and CDR2 YFSETQ. V lost 0 bases and J 0 bases, leaving 5 bases between the germline ends. This CDR3 spans 14 amino acids. This chain's CDR3 is CASSLDGSTDTQYF. CDR3 nucleotide sequence: TGCGCCAGCAGCTTGGACGGGAGCACAGATACGCAGTATTTT.

In its sample, this clone was seen a few times. The rearrangement links TRBV18 to TRBJ2-2; TRBD1 might be the D (5 bases). Germline CDR1 is KGHSH and CDR2 is LQKENI. The CDR3 consists of 15 residues. Trimming removed 1 base from V and 4 bases from J, with 10 bases in between. CDR3 loop: CASSPQDISTGELFF. The CDR3 region has the DNA TGTGCCAGCTCACCACAGGACATTTCCACCGGGGAGCTGTTTTTT.

The V gene is TRBV19, the J gene TRBJ1-1, with D hard to call. V lost 7 bases, J lost 0 bases, and 15 bases lay in between. The CDR3 runs 15 residues. Germline V gene sequence: CDR1 LNHDA, CDR2 SQIVND (reference sequence). CDR3 bases: TGTGCCAGTACTAACCAGGACGCGATGAACACTGAAGCTTTCTTT. Its translation is CASTNQDAMNTEAFF.

The chain is built from TRBV5-6 and TRBJ2-7; 7 bases match TRBD2. The germline gives CDR1 SGHDT, CDR2 YYEEEE. CDR3 length: 15 amino acids. V dropped 1 base and J dropped 2; count of bases not matched to a gene: 6. The CDR3 DNA is TGTGCCAGCAGCTTGCTAACTAGCGCTACCTACGAGCAGTACTTC. Its protein is CASSLLTSATYEQYF.